This T cell receptor beta chain was captured in a study of blood T cells in healthy people across ages. Primers used in a second PCR of about 6 to 11 cycles were a sample-barcoded 5' primer and a J-beta primer mix. TCRdb reanalysed the 5' RACE reads using MiXCR and keeps one entry per CDR3 protein. Among roughly 900,000 distinct CDR3 sequences listed, more than 25% were seen once. There are 15 residues in the CDR3. The germline V gene has CDR1 SGHKS and CDR2 YYEKEE (reference sequence). V was clipped by 4 bases and J by 0 bases; unmatched bases: 5. Ten or more counts support this clonotype. What was sequenced was blood. This receptor was taken from a woman over 75 in good health. The chain links TRBV5-5 to TRBJ2-7, with TRBD1 matching over 9 bases. The CDR3 DNA reads as TGTGCCAGCAGCCTGACAGGGGGTCTCTCCTACGAGCAGTACTTC. This encodes CASSLTGGLSYEQYF.